The sequence of this TCR beta chain was determined in a study of beta chain features in type 1 diabetes. The study, taken as a whole, reports: Type 1 diabetes patients had moderately but significantly shorter TCRB CDR3s in all four CD4+ subsets. The study notes PCR might favor shorter templates equally in patients and controls.

CDR3 length: 16 residues. V dropped 1 base and J dropped 1; count of bases not matched to a gene: 8. Germline V CDR1 and CDR2: GTSNPN, SVGIG (reference sequence). As every portion of the isolated RNA was reverse transcribed, the sequencing read expressed TCRB transcripts. Repertoires were generated with immunoSEQ multiplex PCR, while TCRdb's copy carries only in-frame clones and drops some. The sample has a few hundred thousand clones, about 14% seen once. This clone was seen ten or more times. Its antigen is not identified. Each of the CD4+ naive, central memory, regulatory and stem cell-like memory populations was sorted via CD45RO/CCR7/CD25/CD127/CD95/CD27.

Sequences were obtained from naive CD4+ T cells from blood. V gene TRBV30 combines with J gene TRBJ2-3, with TRBD2 identical over 7 bases. The clonotype originates from a man aged 25-45 years in good health. DNA of the CDR3: TGTGCCTGGAGTGCTGGGTCGGGAGGCGGCACAGATACGCAGTATTTT. Translating gives CAWSAGSGGGTDTQYF.